The 3 T cell receptor beta chains presented below share a single source sample, sequenced in a study of early T cells in non-severe SARS-CoV-2 infection. TCRdb used MiXCR to reprocess the 5' RACE reads, holding one entry per CDR3 protein. Of 32,000 or so distinct CDR3 sequences in the sample, around 6.5% are singletons; the top ten hold 4.5% to 5.5%. The material sequenced was whole blood. The receptors were gathered from an adult who was a healthcare worker with PCR-confirmed SARS-CoV-2 infection or an uninfected control (not recorded which).

This clonotype has ten or more counts. The V call is TRBV29-1, the J call TRBJ1-2; TRBD1 matches 7 bases. V lost 4 bases, J lost 7 bases, and 9 bases stayed unmatched. The CDR3 extends over 13 amino acids. CDR1 SQVTM and CDR2 ANQGSEA come from the germline V gene. Here the CDR3 reads CSVGPRTGGGYTF. DNA of the CDR3: TGCAGCGTTGGCCCCAGGACAGGTGGTGGCTACACCTTC. Full variable domain (rest looked up from reference TRBV29-1 and TRBJ1-2): SAVISQKPSRDICQRGTSLTIQCQVDSQVTMMFWYRQQPGQSLTLIATANQGSEATYESGFVIDKFPISRPNLTFSTLTVSNMSPEDSSIYLCSVGPRTGGGYTFGSGTRLTVV.

This clonotype was counted at least ten times. The chain couples TRBV27 to TRBJ1-2; D is perhaps TRBD1 (5 bases). Germline V CDR1 and CDR2: MNHEY, SMNVEV (reference sequence). This CDR3 spans 10 amino acids. The germline V and J ends were trimmed by 10 bases and 8 bases, with 11 bases remaining between them. The CDR3 here is CATYQGGYTF. CDR3 bases: TGTGCCACCTACCAGGGCGGCTACACCTTC.

This clonotype was seen at least ten times. The J gene is TRBJ1-5, the V gene TRBV19, with D unresolved. V shed 5 bases and J shed 3 bases, with 17 bases lying between them. Germline V gives CDR1 LNHDA, CDR2 SQIVND (reference sequence). This CDR3 has 16 residues. CDR3 bases: TGTGCCAGTAGTCCCGCGGGTCTGCCCCTCAATCAGCCCCAGCATTTT. Protein sequence: CASSPAGLPLNQPQHF.